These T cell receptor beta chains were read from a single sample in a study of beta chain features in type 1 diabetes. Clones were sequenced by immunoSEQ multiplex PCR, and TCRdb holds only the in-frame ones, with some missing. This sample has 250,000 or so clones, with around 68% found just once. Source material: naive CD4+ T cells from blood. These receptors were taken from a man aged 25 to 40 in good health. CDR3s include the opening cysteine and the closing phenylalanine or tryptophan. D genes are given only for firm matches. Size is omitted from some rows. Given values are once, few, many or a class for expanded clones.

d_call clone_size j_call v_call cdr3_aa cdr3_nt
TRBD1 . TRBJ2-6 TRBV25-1 CASSDGQEYSGANVLTF TGTGCCAGCAGTGACGGACAGGAGTACTCTGGGGCCAACGTCCTGACTTTC
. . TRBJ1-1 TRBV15 CATSTDQGTEAFF TGTGCCACCAGCACAGACCAGGGGACTGAAGCTTTCTTT
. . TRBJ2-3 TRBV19 CASSGRGPDTQYF TGTGCCAGTAGTGGCAGGGGTCCAGATACGCAGTATTTT
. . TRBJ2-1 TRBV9 CASSERNEQFF TGTGCCAGCAGCGAAAGGAATGAGCAGTTCTTC
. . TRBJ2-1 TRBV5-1 CASSFKGSGEQFF TGCGCCAGCAGCTTCAAGGGTTCGGGTGAGCAGTTCTTC
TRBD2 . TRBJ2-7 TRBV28 CATTGWTSLHEQYF TGTGCCACAACCGGGTGGACTAGCCTCCACGAGCAGTACTTC
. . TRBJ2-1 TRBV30 CAWSHNLGDEQFF TGTGCCTGGAGTCACAACCTAGGGGATGAGCAGTTCTTC
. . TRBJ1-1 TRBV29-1 CSVSGVLSTEAFF TGCAGCGTCTCAGGGGTATTAAGCACTGAAGCTTTCTTT
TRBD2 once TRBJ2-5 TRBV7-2 CASSLVGSGIEETQYF TGTGCCAGCAGCTTAGTGGGGAGCGGGATTGAGGAGACCCAGTACTTC
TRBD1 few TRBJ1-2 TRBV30 CAWSWDRGYGYTF TGTGCCTGGAGTTGGGACAGGGGATATGGCTACACCTTC
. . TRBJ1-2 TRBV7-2 CASSLEGRGHYGYTF TGTGCCAGCAGCTTAGAGGGCAGGGGCCACTATGGCTACACCTTC
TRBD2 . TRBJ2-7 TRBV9 CASSVERGSGRNEQYF TGTGCCAGCAGCGTAGAGAGAGGTAGCGGGAGGAACGAGCAGTACTTC
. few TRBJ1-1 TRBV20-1 CSATTNTEAFF TGCAGTGCTACTACGAACACTGAAGCTTTCTTT
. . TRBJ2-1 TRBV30 CAWSPLYNEQFF TGTGCCTGGAGTCCTCTCTACAATGAGCAGTTCTTC
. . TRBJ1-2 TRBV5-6 CASSLTAYGYTF TGTGCCAGCAGCTTGACCGCCTATGGCTACACCTTC
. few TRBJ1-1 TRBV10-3 CAISTDTPNTEAFF TGTGCCATCAGTACAGACACACCGAACACTGAAGCTTTCTTT
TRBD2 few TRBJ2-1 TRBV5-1 CASIGLAGVMNEQFF TGCGCCAGCATAGGACTAGCGGGAGTAATGAATGAGCAGTTCTTC
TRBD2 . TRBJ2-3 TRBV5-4 CASSEGLAGGTDTQYF TGTGCCAGCAGCGAGGGACTAGCGGGAGGAACGGATACGCAGTATTTT
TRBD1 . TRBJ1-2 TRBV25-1 CASLPWGQGGGYTF TGTGCCAGCCTCCCGTGGGGACAGGGTGGTGGCTACACCTTC
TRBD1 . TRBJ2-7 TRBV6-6 CASSYSRQGPYEQYF TGTGCCAGCAGTTACTCCCGACAGGGGCCCTACGAGCAGTACTTC
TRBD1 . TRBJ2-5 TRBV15 CATSRVDRGRETQYF TGTGCCACCAGCAGAGTGGACAGGGGAAGAGAGACCCAGTACTTC
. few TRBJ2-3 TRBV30 CAWSVGPTDTQYF TGTGCCTGGAGTGTCGGTCCCACAGATACGCAGTATTTT
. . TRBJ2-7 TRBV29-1 CSVRPLFGDEQYF TGCAGCGTCAGACCGCTCTTTGGCGACGAGCAGTACTTC
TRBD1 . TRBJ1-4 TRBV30 CAWSVRTGTNEKLFF TGTGCCTGGAGTGTACGGACAGGGACTAATGAAAAACTGTTTTTT
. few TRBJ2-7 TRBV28 CASSPDYEQYF TGTGCCAGCAGCCCCGACTACGAGCAGTACTTC
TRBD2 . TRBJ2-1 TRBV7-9 CASRRREGKKDNEQFF TGTGCCAGCAGGAGACGGGAGGGTAAAAAGGACAATGAGCAGTTCTTC
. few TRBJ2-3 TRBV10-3 CAISESSDTQYF TGTGCCATCAGTGAGTCGTCAGATACGCAGTATTTT
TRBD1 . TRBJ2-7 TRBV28 CASSPQKQGAYEQYF TGTGCCAGCAGTCCCCAAAAACAGGGGGCCTACGAGCAGTACTTC
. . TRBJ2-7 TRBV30 CAWNRVAYEQYF TGTGCCTGGAACCGGGTCGCCTACGAGCAGTACTTC
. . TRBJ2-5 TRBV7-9 CASSFPRIQRETQYF TGTGCCAGCAGCTTCCCGCGGATCCAGAGGGAGACCCAGTACTTC
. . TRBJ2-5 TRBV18 CASSPPGALETQYF TGTGCCAGCTCACCCCCGGGGGCCCTAGAGACCCAGTACTTC
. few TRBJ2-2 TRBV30 CAWRPGLNTGELFF TGTGCCTGGAGACCGGGACTTAACACCGGGGAGCTGTTTTTT
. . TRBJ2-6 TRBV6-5 CASSSGANVLTF TGTGCCAGCAGTTCAGGGGCCAACGTCCTGACTTTC
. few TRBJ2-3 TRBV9 CASSVEGRTSTDTQYF TGTGCCAGCAGCGTAGAAGGTAGGACGAGCACAGATACGCAGTATTTT
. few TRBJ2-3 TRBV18 CASSPGQSTDTQYF TGTGCCAGCTCGCCCGGACAAAGCACAGATACGCAGTATTTT
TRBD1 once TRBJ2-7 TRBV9 CASSVATGQFYEQYF TGTGCCAGCAGCGTAGCTACGGGACAGTTCTACGAGCAGTACTTC